The rows below give T cell receptor beta chains drawn from one sample of a study of T cells in Graves' hyperthyroidism and ophthalmopathy. MiXCR was run by TCRdb on the multiplex PCR reads, yielding one entry per CDR3 protein. The sample holds around 450,000 distinct CDR3 sequences; approximately 14% are singletons and the top ten take roughly 7.4%. The sample consisted of blood. The receptors derive from a woman younger than 35 with Graves' hyperthyroidism. Each CDR3 is given with its conserved first and last residue. Fields, in order: CDR3 length, J gene, V gene, D gene, CDR3 protein. The D gene is left open where the match is weak.

length: 16
J: TRBJ1-2
V: TRBV10-3
D: .
CDR3: CAISDPSLGQGYGYTF

length: 12
J: TRBJ1-1
V: TRBV20-1
D: TRBD1
CDR3: CLRQGFDTEAFF

length: 16
J: TRBJ1-6
V: TRBV27
D: .
CDR3: CASSLTMSSYNSPLHF

length: 14
J: TRBJ1-2
V: TRBV3-1
D: TRBD1
CDR3: CASSPQGALAGYTF

length: 14
J: TRBJ2-3
V: TRBV5-6
D: .
CDR3: CASSLLTSTDTQYF

length: 14
J: TRBJ2-7
V: TRBV7-9
D: TRBD1
CDR3: CASTLGSGGYEQYF

length: 15
J: TRBJ2-1
V: TRBV7-8
D: TRBD2
CDR3: CASSTREALYNEQFF

length: 15
J: TRBJ1-4
V: TRBV19
D: .
CDR3: CASSSQGSTNEKLFF

length: 15
J: TRBJ1-5
V: TRBV27
D: TRBD1
CDR3: CASRPQGLGNQPQHF

length: 15
J: TRBJ1-5
V: TRBV3-1
D: .
CDR3: CASSQDTVGNQPQHF

length: 14
J: TRBJ2-3
V: TRBV7-3
D: .
CDR3: CASSPGGAYDTQYF

length: 15
J: TRBJ2-1
V: TRBV3-1
D: TRBD2
CDR3: CASSPRAGAGGEQFF

length: 12
J: TRBJ2-7
V: TRBV29-1
D: .
CDR3: CSVTSGLGEQYF

length: 16
J: TRBJ2-1
V: TRBV2
D: TRBD2
CDR3: CASSYRGLADPNEQFF

length: 17
J: TRBJ1-6
V: TRBV4-1
D: .
CDR3: CASSSSPGRSGDSPLHF

length: 15
J: TRBJ2-3
V: TRBV12-3/TRBV12-4
D: TRBD2
CDR3: CASSRRLAGVDTQYF

length: 17
J: TRBJ1-2
V: TRBV10-3
D: .
CDR3: CAISESRQGRTNYGYTF

length: 15
J: TRBJ1-4
V: TRBV5-1
D: TRBD1
CDR3: CASSLPTGGEEKLFF

length: 14
J: TRBJ2-1
V: TRBV15
D: .
CDR3: CATSGRTVYNEQFF

length: 17
J: TRBJ2-7
V: TRBV27
D: .
CDR3: CASSLGRGRSSRYEQYF

length: 13
J: TRBJ2-2
V: TRBV4-1
D: .
CDR3: CASSQPMSGELFF

length: 14
J: TRBJ1-1
V: TRBV11-2
D: .
CDR3: CASSAPLKNTEAFF

length: 16
J: TRBJ1-3
V: TRBV9
D: TRBD1
CDR3: CASSNGQAFSGNTIYF

length: 17
J: TRBJ2-2
V: TRBV5-1
D: TRBD1
CDR3: CASSLEPTGVNTGELFF

length: 12
J: TRBJ2-7
V: TRBV11-3
D: .
CDR3: CASSFGFYEQYF

length: 12
J: TRBJ2-1
V: TRBV30
D: .
CDR3: CAWWGGYNEQFF

length: 14
J: TRBJ2-7
V: TRBV28
D: .
CDR3: CASSSSWGSYEQYF

length: 18
J: TRBJ1-4
V: TRBV19
D: .
CDR3: CASSILGGDVATNEKLFF

length: 13
J: TRBJ2-7
V: TRBV9
D: .
CDR3: CASSVANQGKQYF

length: 16
J: TRBJ2-1
V: TRBV24-1
D: TRBD1
CDR3: CATSDTKGQRYNEQFF

length: 16
J: TRBJ1-2
V: TRBV27
D: TRBD1
CDR3: CASSPYRDRGHYGYTF

length: 17
J: TRBJ2-4
V: TRBV5-1
D: TRBD2
CDR3: CASSSRGLAGAKNIQYF

length: 14
J: TRBJ1-4
V: TRBV20-1
D: TRBD1
CDR3: CSAGGQGASEKLFF

length: 13
J: TRBJ1-5
V: TRBV20-1
D: .
CDR3: CSARLSANQPQHF

length: 14
J: TRBJ1-2
V: TRBV18
D: .
CDR3: CASSQGRAGEGYTF

length: 16
J: TRBJ1-2
V: TRBV3-1
D: TRBD1
CDR3: CASSHLPGTGSDGYTF

length: 14
J: TRBJ2-2
V: TRBV6-1
D: TRBD1
CDR3: CASDWTGLTGELFF

length: 18
J: TRBJ2-2
V: TRBV7-2
D: TRBD2
CDR3: CASSLEGTSGGWTGELFF

length: 15
J: TRBJ2-3
V: TRBV27
D: .
CDR3: CASSLVGSTLDTQYF

length: 15
J: TRBJ1-2
V: TRBV3-1
D: TRBD1
CDR3: CASSRETGQGGGYTF

length: 19
J: TRBJ2-5
V: TRBV6-1
D: TRBD2
CDR3: CASSPDRAVAGGRAKTQYF

length: 16
J: TRBJ2-2
V: TRBV6-4
D: .
CDR3: CASSPLGGVGTGELFF

length: 17
J: TRBJ2-1
V: TRBV5-5
D: TRBD1
CDR3: CASSFRVDRGLANEQFF

length: 15
J: TRBJ2-3
V: TRBV7-8
D: .
CDR3: CASSVDYRGGDTQYF

length: 15
J: TRBJ2-7
V: TRBV6-1
D: TRBD1
CDR3: CASRFGTVRSYEQYF